Shown below are 24 T cell receptor beta chains from a single sample sequenced in a study of CD4 T cells in relation to SARS-CoV-2 and coronaviruses. Libraries were prepared by immunoSEQ multiplex PCR; TCRdb keeps only in-frame clonotypes and omits some of them. The sample shows around 15,000 clones, roughly three quarters of them seen only once. CD4+ T cells from unexposed donors were obtained before the COVID-19 pandemic (2011-2018). Isolation of CD4+ T cells took place after around 11 days in culture. Antigen specificity for these receptors is unknown. Source material: CD4+ T cells from PBMCs, cultured in vitro. These receptors came from a human donor in good health.

In its sample, this clone is medium-sized. J is TRBJ1-2 and V is TRBV10-3, with a tentative D call TRBD1 (5 bases). The CDR3 contains 14 residues. Trimming removed 8 bases at V and 1 base at J, with 14 bases between. CDR1 is ENHRY and CDR2 is SYGVKD in the germline V gene. CDR3 loop: CAIGGSGNNYGYTF. In nucleotides, the CDR3 is TGTGCCATCGGGGGGTCAGGGAATAACTATGGCTACACCTTC.

Only a few counts were recorded for this clone. The chain uses TRBV19 and TRBJ2-7; 9 bases fit TRBD1. The germline gives CDR1 LNHDA, CDR2 SQIVND (reference sequence). CDR3 length: 16 amino acids. V lost 8 bases and J lost 4; bases outside the gene matches: 15. The CDR3 DNA reads TGTGCCAGTTCTCCCGACGGGACAGGGAAAGAATACGAGCAGTACTTC. It is translated as CASSPDGTGKEYEQYF.

The V gene is TRBV18, the J gene TRBJ1-1, with 7 bases that match TRBD1. The CDR3 spans 16 residues. Germline V gene sequence: CDR1 KGHSH, CDR2 LQKENI. V gave up 3 bases and J gave up 1 base; unmatched junction bases: 8. The CDR3 is CASSPRVTGTNTEAFF. CDR3 bases: TGTGCCAGCTCACCGAGGGTGACAGGGACGAACACTGAAGCTTTCTTT.

The chain links TRBV19 to TRBJ2-1; D unresolved. The CDR3 runs 15 residues. Germline CDR1 is LNHDA and CDR2 is SQIVND (reference sequence). V was pared by 3 bases and J by 5 bases, with 14 bases between. CDR3 protein: CASSMPSGSDNEQFF. For the CDR3, the DNA is TGTGCCAGTAGTATGCCGTCTGGTTCTGACAATGAGCAGTTCTTC.

This chain links TRBV21-1 with TRBJ2-3; the D segment call TRBD2 is taken from the table without a DNA check. TRBV21-1 constitutes a pseudogene. The CDR3 has 18 residues. CDR3 in DNA: TGTGCCAGCAGCATCCGACTAGCGGGGGAAACTAGCACAGATACGCAGTATTTT. Translation: CASSIRLAGETSTDTQYF.

CDR3 sequence: CASSNDRYSYEQYF. CDR3 sequence (DNA): TGTGCCAGTAGTAACGACAGGTACTCCTACGAGCAGTACTTC. The chain uses TRBV19 and TRBJ2-7; D may be TRBD1 (6 bases). Trimming pared 4 bases from V and 0 bases from J, leaving 10 bases between. The germline CDR1 and CDR2 sequences are LNHDA and SQIVND (reference sequence). The CDR3 has 14 amino acids. Looking up the rest from reference TRBV19 and TRBJ2-7 gives the full variable domain: DGGITQSPKYLFRKEGQNVTLSCEQNLNHDAMYWYRQDPGQGLRLIYYSQIVNDFQKGDIAEGYSVSREKKESFPLTVTSAQKNPTAFYLCASSNDRYSYEQYFGPGTRLTVT.

The rearrangement links TRBV7-6 to TRBJ2-7, with 10 positions matching TRBD2. J gave up 5 bases and V 5 bases, and 12 bases lay outside the gene matches. There are 16 residues in the CDR3. Germline V gene sequence: CDR1 SGHVS, CDR2 FNYEAQ. CDR3 bases: TGTGCCAGCAGCCCAACATACCTAGCGGGAGTCCACGAGCAGTACTTC. This sequence encodes CASSPTYLAGVHEQYF.

This chain connects TRBV5-1 to TRBJ2-1, with TRBD1 matching 9 bases. This CDR3 comprises 15 residues. Germline V gene data show CDR1 as SGHRS and CDR2 as YFSETQ. The trim removed 0 bases at V and 8 bases at J, leaving 6 bases unmatched. The CDR3 DNA is TGCGCCAGCAGCTTGGGGGGGACAGGGTTGGATGAGCAGTTCTTC. It translates to CASSLGGTGLDEQFF.

The chain uses TRBV11-3 and TRBJ1-1; TRBD1 matches at 9 bases. With 5 bases clipped from V and 3 bases from J, the junction kept 1 base outside the gene matches. The CDR3 is 13 residues long. Per the germline V gene, CDR1 is SGHNT and CDR2 is YENEEA. DNA of the CDR3: TGTGCCAGCAGCCGACAGGGGGACACTGAAGCTTTCTTT. Its protein product is CASSRQGDTEAFF.

In this sample, this clone turned up once. The V call is TRBV18, the J call TRBJ1-4; D remains unclear. From germline, CDR1 is KGHSH and CDR2 LQKENI. The CDR3 extends over 12 amino acids. V shed 4 bases and J shed 8 bases, with 8 bases lying between them. The CDR3 sequence is CASSLDQEKLFF. The CDR3 DNA sequence: TGTGCCAGCTCACTAGACCAGGAAAAACTGTTTTTT.

The chain has TRBV9 and TRBJ1-4; 10 nucleotides match TRBD1. V was pared by 3 bases and J by 10 bases, with 6 bases of the junction left unmatched. CDR3 size: 14 residues. Germline CDR1 is SGDLS and CDR2 is YYNGEE. Here the CDR3 reads CASSAGTGVGKLFF. CDR3 in DNA: TGTGCCAGCAGCGCCGGGACAGGGGTTGGAAAACTGTTTTTT.

The chain couples TRBV29-1 to TRBJ1-2; D is unresolved. Germline CDR1 and CDR2: SQVTM and ANQGSEA. V was clipped by 4 bases and J by 2 bases, with 14 bases between them. The CDR3 loop spans 14 amino acids. The CDR3 here is CSVATGVLNYGYTF. Written as DNA, the CDR3 is TGCAGCGTTGCTACCGGGGTGTTAAACTATGGCTACACCTTC.

This sequence joins TRBV9 and TRBJ1-3, with D perhaps matching TRBD1 (5 bases). V was trimmed by 3 bases and J by 0 bases, leaving 13 bases between them. Germline values: CDR1 SGDLS, CDR2 YYNGEE. The CDR3 is 16 residues long. CDR3 bases: TGTGCCAGCAGCGATAGGGGAGTTCTCTCTGGAAACACCATATATTTT. Protein: CASSDRGVLSGNTIYF.

The rearrangement uses TRBV11-3 and TRBJ2-3; TRBD1 agrees at 9 bases. The CDR3 sequence is 17 residues long. Trimming cost V 5 bases and J 5 bases; bases outside gene matches: 14. The germline CDR1 and CDR2 sequences are SGHNT and YENEEA. The CDR3 DNA reads TGTGCCAGCAGCAAACGAACCGGGACAGGGAGTTTAGATACGCAGTATTTT. Amino acids: CASSKRTGTGSLDTQYF.

This clone was seen just once. This chain joins TRBV11-2 and TRBJ2-2, with 11 bases that match TRBD2. The germline V gene encodes CDR1 SGHAT and CDR2 FQNNGV. The junction had 3 bases not matched to a gene; V was cut back by 5 bases and J by 1 base. The CDR3 is 16 residues long. The CDR3 nucleotides are TGTGCCAGCAGCCCAGGGACTAGCGGGAACACCGGGGAGCTGTTTTTT. Amino acids: CASSPGTSGNTGELFF.

This rearrangement joins TRBV10-1 to TRBJ2-3, with TRBD1 as a possible D gene (6 bases). CDR1 is WNHNN and CDR2 is SYGVQD in the germline V gene (reference sequence). The CDR3 runs to 15 residues. With 4 bases removed from V and 0 bases from J, the gap between germline ends came to 11 bases. The CDR3 loop is CASSVTGTSTDTQYF. DNA for the CDR3: TGCGCCAGCAGTGTGACAGGCACTAGCACAGATACGCAGTATTTT.

The chain has TRBV6-2 or TRBV6-3 and TRBJ1-1, with TRBD1 as a possible D gene (5 bases). Trimming took 2 bases from V and 2 from J, leaving 6 bases between them. CDR3 size: 13 residues. CDR1 is MNHEY and CDR2 is SVGEGT in the germline V gene. CDR3 sequence reads: CASSYRGNTEAFF. The CDR3 nucleotides are TGTGCCAGCAGTTACAGGGGTAACACTGAAGCTTTCTTT.

This sequence joins TRBV18 and TRBJ1-6, with unresolved D. The CDR3 covers 13 residues. The V end lost 2 bases, the J end lost 6 bases, and 5 bases lay between the germline ends. CDR1 and CDR2 (germline): KGHSH, LQKENI. The CDR3 coding sequence is TGTGCCAGCTCACCAGTTTCTAATTCACCCCTCCACTTT. This sequence encodes CASSPVSNSPLHF.

The genes are TRBV13 and TRBJ2-3, with D perhaps assigned TRBD1 or TRBD2 (6 bases each). The CDR3 consists of 15 residues. Germline CDR1 reads PRHDT; CDR2 reads FYEKMQ (reference sequence). The V and J ends lost 5 bases and 1 base respectively, with 13 bases between them. The CDR3: CASSLTGARTDTQYF. The CDR3 DNA follows: TGTGCCAGCAGCCTCACGGGGGCCCGCACAGATACGCAGTATTTT.

This clone was observed a few times. The chain employs TRBV5-1 and TRBJ2-5; 9 positions agree with TRBD2. This CDR3 has 16 residues. CDR1 SGHRS and CDR2 YFSETQ come from the germline V gene. The V gene end was trimmed by 4 bases and the J gene end by 1 base; junction bases not matched to a gene: 8. CDR3 amino acids: CASSINPSGVQETQYF. The CDR3, as DNA: TGCGCCAGCAGCATCAATCCTAGCGGGGTCCAAGAGACCCAGTACTTC.

The chain joins TRBV7-9 to TRBJ1-2, with D possibly being TRBD1 (6 bases). Germline loops: CDR1 SEHNR, CDR2 FQNEAQ (reference sequence). V was cut by 1 base and J by 6 bases, with 12 bases left in between. This CDR3 spans 14 amino acids. The CDR3 sequence: CASSLEAGEHGYTF. The CDR3 nucleotides read TGTGCCAGCAGCTTAGAGGCAGGGGAGCATGGCTACACCTTC.

This clone was observed once. The chain links TRBV27 to TRBJ1-6, with D unresolved. V lost 2 bases, J lost 4 bases, and 9 bases lay in between. There are 15 residues in the CDR3. Germline-derived CDR1 and CDR2 are MNHEY and SMNVEV (reference sequence). The CDR3 is CASSLERNYNSPLHF. The CDR3 DNA follows: TGTGCCAGCAGTTTAGAGAGAAATTATAATTCACCCCTCCACTTT.

The count of this clone is one. J is TRBJ1-5 and V is TRBV19, with D perhaps TRBD1 (5 bases). Germline values: CDR1 LNHDA, CDR2 SQIVND (reference sequence). The CDR3 extends over 16 amino acids. V lost 7 bases to trimming and J lost 2 bases, with 18 bases between them. CDR3 sequence: CASIGAGRTRNQPQHF. As DNA, the CDR3 is TGTGCCAGTATTGGGGCAGGGCGAACTCGCAATCAGCCCCAGCATTTT.

The chain has TRBV9 and TRBJ2-2, with 8 bases lining up with TRBD2. CDR1 is SGDLS, CDR2 YYNGEE, per germline. The V and J ends lost 4 bases and 6 bases, in that order; junction bases with no gene match: 14. The CDR3 runs 17 residues. DNA of the CDR3: TGTGCCAGCAGCCCTGACCTGAGAGCGGGAGTACCCGGGGAGCTGTTTTTT. Translation gives CASSPDLRAGVPGELFF.